This T cell receptor beta chain was sequenced in a study of blood T cell repertoires in COVID-19. About the study: Donors in the United States, Italy and Spain gave samples during acute or convalescent COVID-19. PBMCs, B-cell-depleted T cells, or T cells were the source of the cDNA or gDNA that made up the material.

Original processing notes: Estimated nucleated cell counts came from reference gene primer amplification. TCRdb's table, derived via immunoSEQ multiplex PCR, lists solely in-frame clones and lacks some. That table gives V, J and clone size, and the DNA gave D and trimming. The sample has 200,000 to 300,000 clones; around four fifths are singletons. This clonotype was obtained from a man aged 50-59 years with acute or convalescent COVID-19. Source material: peripheral blood.

For the CDR3, the DNA is TGTGCCAGCAGTGCGCGGACTAGCGGGATTACCTACAATGAGCAGTTCTTC. Translating gives CASSARTSGITYNEQFF. V and J are TRBV28 and TRBJ2-1; TRBD2 matches at 12 bases. Per the germline V gene, CDR1 is MDHEN and CDR2 is SYDVKM. Trimming cost V 5 bases and J 2 bases; bases outside gene matches: 7. The CDR3 runs to 17 residues.